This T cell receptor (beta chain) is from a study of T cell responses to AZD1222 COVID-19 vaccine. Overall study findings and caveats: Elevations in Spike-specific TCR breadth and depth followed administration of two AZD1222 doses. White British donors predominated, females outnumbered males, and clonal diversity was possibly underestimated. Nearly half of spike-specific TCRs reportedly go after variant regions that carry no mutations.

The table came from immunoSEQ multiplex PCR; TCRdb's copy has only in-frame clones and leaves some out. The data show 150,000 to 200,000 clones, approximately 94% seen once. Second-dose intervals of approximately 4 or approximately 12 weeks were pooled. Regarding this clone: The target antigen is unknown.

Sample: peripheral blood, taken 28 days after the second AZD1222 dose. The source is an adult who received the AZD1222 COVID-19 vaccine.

This CDR3 is CASSPAGIQETQYF. Here the CDR3 DNA reads TGTGCCAGCAGCCCAGCGGGCATACAAGAGACCCAGTACTTC. The rearrangement joins TRBV27 to TRBJ2-5; perhaps TRBD2 as D (6 bases). The length of the CDR3 is 14 residues. Trimming removed 6 bases at V and 2 bases at J, with 13 bases between. CDR1 and CDR2 from the germline V gene are MNHEY and SMNVEV (reference sequence).